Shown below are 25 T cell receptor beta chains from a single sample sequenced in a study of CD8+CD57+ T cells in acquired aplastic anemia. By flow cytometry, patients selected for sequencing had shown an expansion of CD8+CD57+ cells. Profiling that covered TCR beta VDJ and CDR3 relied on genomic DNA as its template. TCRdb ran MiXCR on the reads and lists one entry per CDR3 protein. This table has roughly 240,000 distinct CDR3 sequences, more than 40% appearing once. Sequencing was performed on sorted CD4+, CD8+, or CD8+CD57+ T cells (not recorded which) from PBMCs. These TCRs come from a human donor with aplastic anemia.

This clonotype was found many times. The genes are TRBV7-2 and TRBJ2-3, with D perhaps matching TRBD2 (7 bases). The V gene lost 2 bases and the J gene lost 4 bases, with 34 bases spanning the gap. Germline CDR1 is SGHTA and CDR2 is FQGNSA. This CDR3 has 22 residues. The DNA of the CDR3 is TGTGCCAGCAGCTTAATAGTTAGGACGGGCGGGGGCGACGGGGTTTTTGCAGATACGCAGTATTTT. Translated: CASSLIVRTGGGDGVFADTQYF.

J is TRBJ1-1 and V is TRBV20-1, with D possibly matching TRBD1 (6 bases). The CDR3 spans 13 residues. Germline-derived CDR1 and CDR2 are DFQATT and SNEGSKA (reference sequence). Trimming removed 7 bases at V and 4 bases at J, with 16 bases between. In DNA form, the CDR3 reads TGCAGTGTTAGGACAGCCAGGGGCACTGAAGCTTTCTTT. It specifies CSVRTARGTEAFF.

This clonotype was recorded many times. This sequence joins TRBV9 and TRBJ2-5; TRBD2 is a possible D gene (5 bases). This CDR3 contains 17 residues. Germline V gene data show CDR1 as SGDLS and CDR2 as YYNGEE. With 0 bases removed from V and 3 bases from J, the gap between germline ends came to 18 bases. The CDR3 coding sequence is TGTGCCAGCAGCGTAGGTCTGAACCTGAGGGCAGAAGAGACCCAGTACTTC. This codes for CASSVGLNLRAEETQYF.

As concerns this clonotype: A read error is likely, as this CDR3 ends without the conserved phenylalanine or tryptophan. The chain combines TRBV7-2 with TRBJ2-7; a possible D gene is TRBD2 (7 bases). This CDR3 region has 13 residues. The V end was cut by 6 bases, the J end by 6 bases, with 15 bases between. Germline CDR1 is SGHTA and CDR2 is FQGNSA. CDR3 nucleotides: TGTGCCAGCAGACAAAACGGGGGGCCCGAGCAGTACTCC. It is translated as CASRQNGGPEQYS.

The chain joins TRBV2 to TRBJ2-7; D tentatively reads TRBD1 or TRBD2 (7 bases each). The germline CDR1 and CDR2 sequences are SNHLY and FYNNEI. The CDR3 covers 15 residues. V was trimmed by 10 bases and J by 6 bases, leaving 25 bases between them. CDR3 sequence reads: CATQGGTLRAFEQYF. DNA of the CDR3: TGTGCCACCCAGGGGGGGACCTTGAGGGCCTTCGAGCAGTACTTC.

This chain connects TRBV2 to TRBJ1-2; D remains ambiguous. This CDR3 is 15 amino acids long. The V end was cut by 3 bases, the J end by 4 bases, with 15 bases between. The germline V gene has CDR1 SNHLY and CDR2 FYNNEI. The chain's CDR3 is CASSDGSQAGYGYTF. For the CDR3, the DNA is TGTGCCAGCAGTGATGGGTCCCAAGCGGGCTATGGCTACACCTTC.

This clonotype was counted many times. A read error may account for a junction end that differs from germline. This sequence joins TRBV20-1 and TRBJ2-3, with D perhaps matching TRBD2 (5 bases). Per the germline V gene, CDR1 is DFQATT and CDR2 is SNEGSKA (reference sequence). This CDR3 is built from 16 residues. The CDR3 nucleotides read TGCAGTGCTGGAGATAGGCTAGCTGAATCCACAGATACGCAGTATTTT. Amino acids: CSAGDRLAESTDTQYF.

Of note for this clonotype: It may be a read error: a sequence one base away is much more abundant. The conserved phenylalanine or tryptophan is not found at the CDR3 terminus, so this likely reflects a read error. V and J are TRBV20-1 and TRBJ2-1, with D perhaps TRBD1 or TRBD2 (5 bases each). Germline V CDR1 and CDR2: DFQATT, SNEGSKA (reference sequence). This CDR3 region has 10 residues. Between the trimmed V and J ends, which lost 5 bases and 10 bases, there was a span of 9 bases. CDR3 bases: TGCAGTGCTGCCGGGACCGAGCAGTTCCTC. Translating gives CSAAGTEQFL.

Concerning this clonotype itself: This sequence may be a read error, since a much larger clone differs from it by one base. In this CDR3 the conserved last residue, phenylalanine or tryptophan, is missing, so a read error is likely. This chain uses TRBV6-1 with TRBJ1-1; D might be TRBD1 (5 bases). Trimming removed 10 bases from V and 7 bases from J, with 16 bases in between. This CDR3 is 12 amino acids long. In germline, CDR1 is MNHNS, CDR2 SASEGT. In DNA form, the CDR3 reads TGTGCCACCCAGGGAAAAGTGAATGAAGCTTTCTCT. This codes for CATQGKVNEAFS.

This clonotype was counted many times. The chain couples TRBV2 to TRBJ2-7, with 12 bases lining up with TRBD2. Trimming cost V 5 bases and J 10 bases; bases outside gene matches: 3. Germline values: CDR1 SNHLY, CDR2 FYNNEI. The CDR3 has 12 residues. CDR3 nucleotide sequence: TGTGCCAGCAGTTCTAGCGGGGGGGACCAGTACTTC. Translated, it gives CASSSSGGDQYF. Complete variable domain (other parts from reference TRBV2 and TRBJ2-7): EPEVTQTPSHQVTQMGQEVILRCVPISNHLYFYWYRQILGQKVEFLVSFYNNEISEKSEIFDDQFSVERPDGSNFTLKIRSTKLEDSAMYFCASSSSGGDQYFGPGTRLTVT.

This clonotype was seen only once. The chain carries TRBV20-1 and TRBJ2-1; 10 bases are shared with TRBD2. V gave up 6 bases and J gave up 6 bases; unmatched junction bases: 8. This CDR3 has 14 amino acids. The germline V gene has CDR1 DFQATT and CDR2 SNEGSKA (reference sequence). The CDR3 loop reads CSAVSGGAGNEQFF. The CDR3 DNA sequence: TGCAGTGCAGTGAGCGGGGGGGCTGGCAATGAGCAGTTCTTC.

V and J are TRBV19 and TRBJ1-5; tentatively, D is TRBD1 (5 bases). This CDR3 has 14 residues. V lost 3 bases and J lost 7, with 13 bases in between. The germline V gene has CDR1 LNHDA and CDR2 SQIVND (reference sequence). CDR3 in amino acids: CASSIQGGMQPQHF. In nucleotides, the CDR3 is TGTGCCAGTAGTATCCAGGGTGGAATGCAGCCCCAGCATTTT.

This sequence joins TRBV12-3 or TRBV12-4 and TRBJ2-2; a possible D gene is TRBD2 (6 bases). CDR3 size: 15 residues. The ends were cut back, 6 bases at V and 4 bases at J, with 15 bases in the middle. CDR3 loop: CASSLREDGTGELFF. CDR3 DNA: TGTGCCAGCAGCTTGAGGGAGGACGGCACCGGGGAGCTGTTTTTT.

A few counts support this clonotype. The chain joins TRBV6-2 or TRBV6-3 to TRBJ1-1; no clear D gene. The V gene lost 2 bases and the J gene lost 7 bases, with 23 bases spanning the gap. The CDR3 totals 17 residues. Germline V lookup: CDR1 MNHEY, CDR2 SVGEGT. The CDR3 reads CASSYNIGVEDRIEAFF. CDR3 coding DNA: TGTGCCAGCAGTTACAATATCGGGGTCGAGGACCGCATTGAAGCTTTCTTT.

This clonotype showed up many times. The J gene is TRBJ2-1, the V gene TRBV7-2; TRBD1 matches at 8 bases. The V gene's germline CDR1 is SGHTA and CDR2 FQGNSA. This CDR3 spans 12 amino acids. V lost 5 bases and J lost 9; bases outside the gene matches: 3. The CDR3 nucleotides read TGTGCCAGCAGCGGGACAGGCGGTGAGCAGTTCTTC. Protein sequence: CASSGTGGEQFF.

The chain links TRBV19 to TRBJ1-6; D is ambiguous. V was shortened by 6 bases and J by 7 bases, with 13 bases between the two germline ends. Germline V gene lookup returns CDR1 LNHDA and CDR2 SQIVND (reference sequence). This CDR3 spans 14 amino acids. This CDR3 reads CASSLRDPNSPLHF. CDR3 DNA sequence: TGTGCCAGTAGCCTCCGGGATCCGAATTCACCCCTCCACTTT.

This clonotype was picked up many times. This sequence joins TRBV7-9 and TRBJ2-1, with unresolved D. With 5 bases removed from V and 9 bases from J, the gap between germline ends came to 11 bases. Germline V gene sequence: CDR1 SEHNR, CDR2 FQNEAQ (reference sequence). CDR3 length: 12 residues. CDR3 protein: CASSQKLSEQFF. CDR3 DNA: TGTGCCAGCAGCCAAAAGCTAAGTGAGCAGTTCTTC.

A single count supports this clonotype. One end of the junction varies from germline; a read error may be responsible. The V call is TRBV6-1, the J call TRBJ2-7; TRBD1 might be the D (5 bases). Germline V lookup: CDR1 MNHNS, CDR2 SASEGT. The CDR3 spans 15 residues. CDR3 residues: CAISEAEGASYEQYF. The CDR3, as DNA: TGTGCCATCAGTGAAGCTGAAGGGGCCTCCTACGAGCAGTACTTC.

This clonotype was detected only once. The CDR3 nucleotides are TGTGCCAGCAGCGCGGACAGGCTCAGCTCCTACGAGCAGTACTTC. Amino acids: CASSADRLSSYEQYF. V and J are TRBV7-9 and TRBJ2-7; 7 nucleotides align to TRBD1. CDR3 length: 15 residues. The germline V gene encodes CDR1 SEHNR and CDR2 FQNEAQ (reference sequence). Losses at the gene ends were 5 bases for V and 0 bases for J; bases not matched to a gene: 7.

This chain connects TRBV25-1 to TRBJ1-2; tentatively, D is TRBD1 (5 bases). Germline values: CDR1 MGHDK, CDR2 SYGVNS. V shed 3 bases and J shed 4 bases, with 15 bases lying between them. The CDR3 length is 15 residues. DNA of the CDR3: TGTGCCAGCAGTGAGTCGGTGACAGATGTCTATGGCTACACCTTC. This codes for CASSESVTDVYGYTF.

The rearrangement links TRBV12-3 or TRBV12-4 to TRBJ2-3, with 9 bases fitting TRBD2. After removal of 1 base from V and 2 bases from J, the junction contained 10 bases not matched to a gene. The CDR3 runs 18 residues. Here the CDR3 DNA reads TGTGCCAGCAGTTTAGAGGCTATAGCGGGGGAACCCACAGATACGCAGTATTTT. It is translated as CASSLEAIAGEPTDTQYF.

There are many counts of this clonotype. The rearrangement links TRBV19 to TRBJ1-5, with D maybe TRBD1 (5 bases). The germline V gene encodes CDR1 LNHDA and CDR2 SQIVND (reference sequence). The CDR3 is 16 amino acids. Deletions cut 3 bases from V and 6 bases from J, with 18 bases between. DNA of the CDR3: TGTGCCAGTAGTATTGGGGCCTGGTGCGATTGTCAGCCCCAGCATTTT. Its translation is CASSIGAWCDCQPQHF.

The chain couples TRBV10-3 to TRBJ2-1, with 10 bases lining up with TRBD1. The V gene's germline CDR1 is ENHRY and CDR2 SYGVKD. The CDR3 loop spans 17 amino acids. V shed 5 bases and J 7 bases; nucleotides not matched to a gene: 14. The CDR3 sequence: CAISWTSSQDRGNEQFF. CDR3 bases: TGTGCCATCAGTTGGACTAGCAGCCAGGACAGGGGGAATGAGCAGTTCTTC.

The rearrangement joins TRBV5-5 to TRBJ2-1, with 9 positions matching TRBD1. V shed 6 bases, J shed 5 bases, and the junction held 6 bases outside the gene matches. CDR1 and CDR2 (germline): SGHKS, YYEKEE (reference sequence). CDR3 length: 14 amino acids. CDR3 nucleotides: TGTGCCAGCACCCCGGGACAGGGAAACAATGAGCAGTTCTTC. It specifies CASTPGQGNNEQFF.

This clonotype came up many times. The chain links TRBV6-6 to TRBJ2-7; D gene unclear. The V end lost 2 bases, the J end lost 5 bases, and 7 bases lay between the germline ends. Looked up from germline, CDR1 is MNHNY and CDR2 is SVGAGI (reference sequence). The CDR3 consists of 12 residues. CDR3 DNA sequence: TGTGCCAGCAGTTACGGGTGGGACGAGCAGTACTTC. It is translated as CASSYGWDEQYF.